The clone carrying this T cell receptor (beta chain) has a single count. Antigen: not known. Unique molecular identifiers featured in how the TCRbeta library was prepared. TCRdb re-called the PCR reads through MiXCR, storing one row per CDR3 protein. Of 250,000 to 400,000 distinct CDR3 sequences in the sample, around 25% were seen once. This entry comes from a study of T-cell reconstitution after alpha-beta-depleted transplantation in children. Points from the study as a whole: It was reported that alpha-beta T cells came from several hundred expanded graft clones (about two months after transplant).

Germline V gene lookup returns CDR1 MNHEY and CDR2 SMNVEV (reference sequence). This CDR3 spans 15 amino acids. Trimming took off 3 bases at V and 0 bases at J, with 10 bases between the two ends. The clonotype originates from a male patient younger than 18 who had a stem cell transplant for acute lymphoblastic leukemia, so the T cells may come from the graft donor. The J gene is TRBJ2-3, the V gene TRBV27, with D uncertain. The sequencing used PBMCs, mostly from graft donor cells, collected 180 days after TCRalphabeta/CD19-depleted stem cell transplant. CDR3 in DNA: TGTGCCAGCAGTTTCCTCCCCGCTAGCACAGATACGCAGTATTTT. Its protein is CASSFLPASTDTQYF.